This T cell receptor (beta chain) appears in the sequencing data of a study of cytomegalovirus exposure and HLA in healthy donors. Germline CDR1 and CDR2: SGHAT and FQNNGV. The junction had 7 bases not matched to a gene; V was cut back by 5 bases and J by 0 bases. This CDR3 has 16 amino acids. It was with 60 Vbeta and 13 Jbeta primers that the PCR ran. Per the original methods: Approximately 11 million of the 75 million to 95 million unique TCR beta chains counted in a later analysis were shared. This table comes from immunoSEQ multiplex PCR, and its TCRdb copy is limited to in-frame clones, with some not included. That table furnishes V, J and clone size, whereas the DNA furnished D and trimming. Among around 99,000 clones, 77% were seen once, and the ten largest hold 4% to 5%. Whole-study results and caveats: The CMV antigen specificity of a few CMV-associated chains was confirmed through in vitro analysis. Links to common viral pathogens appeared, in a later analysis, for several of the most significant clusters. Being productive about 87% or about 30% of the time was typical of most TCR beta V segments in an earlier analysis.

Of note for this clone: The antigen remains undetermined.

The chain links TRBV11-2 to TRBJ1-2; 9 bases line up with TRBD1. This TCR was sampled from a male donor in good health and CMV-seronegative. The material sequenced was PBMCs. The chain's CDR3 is CASSLTGTGPNYGYTF. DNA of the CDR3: TGTGCCAGCAGCCTTACCGGGACAGGGCCTAACTATGGCTACACCTTC.